This TCR beta chain is drawn from a study of metastatic and nonmetastatic thyroid tumors. Across the study: Patients with malignant and benign thyroid disease provided blood and tumor or nodule tissue, whose repertoires were compared.

The V gene's germline CDR1 is KGHSH and CDR2 LQKENI. Between the trimmed V and J ends, which lost 4 bases and 4 bases, there was a span of 20 bases. CDR3 length equals 16 residues. Every patient was untreated before thyroid surgery. Study findings and constraints: Reported TCR beta diversity, measured in blood and tumor, was significantly higher for malignant thyroid tumors than for benign nodules.

Comments on this clone: Its antigen is not known.

Original handling: Differences in CDR3 between clinicopathological groups were drawn on to build a classifier intended to discriminate distant-metastatic papillary thyroid cancer patients. TCRdb re-called the PCR reads via MiXCR. The V and J calls and clone size are TCRdb's, not the authors'. The profile covers 30,000 to 45,000 clones, with 25% to 30% appearing a single time and about 8.9% taken by the ten largest. The receptor was isolated from a female donor with papillary thyroid cancer or a benign thyroid nodule (not recorded which). Some clones in this sample may be carry-over from other donors' samples. The V call is TRBV18, the J call TRBJ2-7; D is perhaps TRBD2 (5 bases). The sample taken for sequencing was blood. The CDR3 is CASSQPSDWRVYEQYF. The CDR3 coding sequence is TGTGCCAGCTCACAACCGTCGGACTGGCGGGTGTACGAGCAGTACTTC.